This is a list of T cell receptor beta chains from one sample in a study of blood T cells in healthy people across ages. TCRdb reprocessed the 5' RACE reads via MiXCR and lists one record per CDR3 protein. The sample yields fewer than 2,000,000 distinct CDR3 sequences, about two fifths seen once. The source material was blood. Receptors originate from a human donor in good health. The CDR3 runs from the conserved cysteine through the conserved F or W. The D gene is left open where the match is weak. Some rows mark clone size as missing; the rest say once, few, many or name a class of expanded clone.

cdr3_length: 14
clone_size: NA
j_call: TRBJ1-4
v_call: TRBV29-1
d_call: NA
cdr3_aa: CSVDTSGTNEKLFF
cdr3_nt: TGCAGCGTTGACACCTCGGGCACTAATGAAAAACTGTTTTTT

cdr3_length: 15
clone_size: NA
j_call: TRBJ2-5
v_call: TRBV11-3
d_call: NA
cdr3_aa: CASNLDSKGEETQYF
cdr3_nt: TGTGCCAGCAACTTAGATTCGAAGGGGGAAGAGACCCAGTACTTC

cdr3_length: 13
clone_size: few
j_call: TRBJ2-1
v_call: TRBV20-1
d_call: TRBD2
cdr3_aa: CSAPTSGDNEQFF
cdr3_nt: TGCAGTGCTCCGACTAGCGGGGACAATGAGCAGTTCTTC

cdr3_length: 17
clone_size: NA
j_call: TRBJ2-6
v_call: TRBV28
d_call: TRBD1
cdr3_aa: CASSRRDRGDGANVLTF
cdr3_nt: TGTGCCAGCAGCCGCCGGGACAGGGGGGATGGGGCCAACGTCCTGACTTTC

cdr3_length: 15
clone_size: NA
j_call: TRBJ1-1
v_call: TRBV7-2
d_call: NA
cdr3_aa: CASSFPGARGTEAFF
cdr3_nt: TGTGCCAGCAGCTTTCCGGGAGCCCGGGGCACTGAAGCTTTCTTT

cdr3_length: 15
clone_size: NA
j_call: TRBJ1-2
v_call: TRBV12-3/TRBV12-4
d_call: NA
cdr3_aa: CASSPQEGVWNGYTF
cdr3_nt: TGTGCCAGCAGTCCCCAGGAGGGAGTTTGGAATGGCTACACCTTC

cdr3_length: 13
clone_size: NA
j_call: TRBJ2-7
v_call: TRBV20-1
d_call: NA
cdr3_aa: CSVKRADPYEQYF
cdr3_nt: TGCAGTGTTAAGCGGGCCGACCCCTACGAGCAGTACTTC

cdr3_length: 17
clone_size: few
j_call: TRBJ2-7
v_call: TRBV6-2/TRBV6-3
d_call: TRBD2
cdr3_aa: CASSSPGLAGVSYEQYF
cdr3_nt: TGTGCCAGCAGTTCCCCGGGACTAGCGGGTGTTAGCTACGAGCAGTACTTC

cdr3_length: 15
clone_size: NA
j_call: TRBJ1-2
v_call: TRBV4-3
d_call: NA
cdr3_aa: CASSQDWAGPDGYTF
cdr3_nt: TGCGCCAGCAGCCAAGATTGGGCAGGGCCCGATGGCTACACCTTC

cdr3_length: 17
clone_size: NA
j_call: TRBJ2-1
v_call: TRBV20-1
d_call: TRBD2
cdr3_aa: CSARGGGGGASYNEQFF
cdr3_nt: TGCAGTGCAAGAGGGGGCGGCGGGGGGGCGTCATACAATGAGCAGTTCTTC

cdr3_length: 14
clone_size: few
j_call: TRBJ1-4
v_call: TRBV20-1
d_call: NA
cdr3_aa: CSVASFATNEKLFF
cdr3_nt: TGCAGTGTTGCCTCCTTCGCAACTAATGAAAAACTGTTTTTT

cdr3_length: 12
clone_size: once
j_call: TRBJ2-1
v_call: TRBV5-1
d_call: TRBD1
cdr3_aa: CTSSYDRGEQFF
cdr3_nt: TGCACCAGCAGCTACGACAGGGGTGAGCAGTTCTTC

cdr3_length: 13
clone_size: NA
j_call: TRBJ2-1
v_call: TRBV2
d_call: NA
cdr3_aa: CASSLYKGNEQFF
cdr3_nt: TGTGCCAGCAGTTTATATAAGGGCAATGAGCAGTTCTTC

cdr3_length: 15
clone_size: few
j_call: TRBJ1-2
v_call: TRBV7-2
d_call: TRBD1
cdr3_aa: CASSSGGGETGGYTF
cdr3_nt: TGTGCCAGCAGCTCAGGGGGGGGCGAAACTGGTGGCTACACCTTC

cdr3_length: 14
clone_size: NA
j_call: TRBJ2-7
v_call: TRBV7-9
d_call: TRBD2
cdr3_aa: CASTTSGAFREQYF
cdr3_nt: TGTGCCAGCACCACTAGCGGGGCCTTCCGCGAGCAGTACTTC

cdr3_length: 16
clone_size: few
j_call: TRBJ2-1
v_call: TRBV4-1
d_call: NA
cdr3_aa: CASSQEGSSSYNEQFF
cdr3_nt: TGCGCCAGCAGCCAAGAAGGCAGCAGCTCCTACAATGAGCAGTTCTTC

cdr3_length: 14
clone_size: few
j_call: TRBJ2-7
v_call: TRBV21-1
d_call: NA
cdr3_aa: CASSKGGDSYEQYF
cdr3_nt: TGTGCCAGCAGCAAGGGCGGCGACTCCTACGAGCAGTACTTC

cdr3_length: 14
clone_size: NA
j_call: TRBJ1-2
v_call: TRBV24-1
d_call: NA
cdr3_aa: CATSDPVEGDGYTF
cdr3_nt: TGCGCCACCAGTGACCCGGTGGAGGGGGATGGCTACACCTTC

cdr3_length: 14
clone_size: NA
j_call: TRBJ1-5
v_call: TRBV7-2
d_call: NA
cdr3_aa: CASSLASAGQPQHF
cdr3_nt: TGTGCCAGCAGCTTAGCGTCGGCGGGTCAGCCCCAGCATTTT

cdr3_length: 15
clone_size: NA
j_call: TRBJ1-5
v_call: TRBV2
d_call: TRBD1
cdr3_aa: CASIEDRGFNQPQHF
cdr3_nt: TGTGCCAGCATCGAAGACAGGGGGTTCAATCAGCCCCAGCATTTT

cdr3_length: 14
clone_size: NA
j_call: TRBJ1-5
v_call: TRBV20-1
d_call: TRBD1
cdr3_aa: CSARAGGYNQPQHF
cdr3_nt: TGCAGTGCTAGAGCAGGGGGTTACAATCAGCCCCAGCATTTT

cdr3_length: 14
clone_size: NA
j_call: TRBJ2-3
v_call: TRBV7-2
d_call: NA
cdr3_aa: CACGSGTSTDTQYF
cdr3_nt: TGTGCCTGCGGATCCGGGACTAGCACAGATACGCAGTATTTT

cdr3_length: 13
clone_size: few
j_call: TRBJ2-5
v_call: TRBV11-2
d_call: NA
cdr3_aa: CASSHGQKETQYF
cdr3_nt: TGTGCCAGCAGCCACGGACAGAAAGAGACCCAGTACTTC

cdr3_length: 13
clone_size: NA
j_call: TRBJ2-7
v_call: TRBV27
d_call: NA
cdr3_aa: CASSFREGGEQYF
cdr3_nt: TGTGCCAGCAGTTTCAGAGAAGGGGGCGAGCAGTACTTC

cdr3_length: 14
clone_size: many
j_call: TRBJ1-2
v_call: TRBV9
d_call: TRBD1
cdr3_aa: CASSVGQGAYGYTF
cdr3_nt: TGCGCCAGCAGCGTCGGACAGGGGGCGTATGGCTACACCTTC

cdr3_length: 13
clone_size: NA
j_call: TRBJ2-5
v_call: TRBV24-1
d_call: TRBD1
cdr3_aa: CATGTGALETQYF
cdr3_nt: TGTGCCACCGGGACAGGGGCATTGGAGACCCAGTACTTC

cdr3_length: 18
clone_size: NA
j_call: TRBJ2-7
v_call: TRBV5-1
d_call: NA
cdr3_aa: CASSLGHVMMRGSYEQYF
cdr3_nt: TGCGCCAGCAGCCTCGGACACGTAATGATGAGGGGATCCTACGAGCAGTACTTC

cdr3_length: 14
clone_size: NA
j_call: TRBJ1-5
v_call: TRBV6-6
d_call: TRBD1
cdr3_aa: CASSMTGGHQPQHF
cdr3_nt: TGTGCCAGCAGTATGACAGGGGGACATCAGCCCCAGCATTTT

cdr3_length: 15
clone_size: NA
j_call: TRBJ2-3
v_call: TRBV20-1
d_call: TRBD2
cdr3_aa: CSADLAGGRKDTQYF
cdr3_nt: TGCAGTGCTGACCTAGCGGGGGGGCGAAAAGATACGCAGTATTTT

cdr3_length: 15
clone_size: NA
j_call: TRBJ2-4
v_call: TRBV28
d_call: TRBD2
cdr3_aa: CASSDGGATKNIQYF
cdr3_nt: TGTGCCAGCAGTGACGGGGGGGCGACCAAAAACATTCAGTACTTC

cdr3_length: 12
clone_size: few
j_call: TRBJ2-4
v_call: TRBV2
d_call: NA
cdr3_aa: CASSEERNIQYF
cdr3_nt: TGTGCCAGCAGTGAAGAGAGAAACATTCAGTACTTC

cdr3_length: 13
clone_size: few
j_call: TRBJ1-6
v_call: TRBV9
d_call: NA
cdr3_aa: CASSVDRTSPLHF
cdr3_nt: TGTGCCAGCAGCGTAGACAGGACTTCACCCCTCCACTTT

cdr3_length: 15
clone_size: once
j_call: TRBJ2-1
v_call: TRBV4-2
d_call: TRBD2
cdr3_aa: CASSHLLAQETKQFF
cdr3_nt: TGTGCCAGCAGCCACCTACTAGCGCAAGAAACTAAGCAGTTCTTC

cdr3_length: 14
clone_size: NA
j_call: TRBJ2-7
v_call: TRBV11-2
d_call: NA
cdr3_aa: CASGGMVNAYEQYF
cdr3_nt: TGTGCCAGCGGGGGGATGGTCAATGCGTACGAGCAGTACTTC

cdr3_length: 14
clone_size: few
j_call: TRBJ2-1
v_call: TRBV4-3
d_call: NA
cdr3_aa: CASSQDPQGTEQFF
cdr3_nt: TGCGCCAGCAGCCAAGATCCGCAGGGTACTGAGCAGTTCTTC

cdr3_length: 15
clone_size: NA
j_call: TRBJ2-7
v_call: TRBV5-1
d_call: NA
cdr3_aa: CASSLESLAPYEQYF
cdr3_nt: TGCGCCAGCAGCTTGGAAAGCCTAGCGCCCTACGAGCAGTACTTC

cdr3_length: 19
clone_size: NA
j_call: TRBJ2-1
v_call: TRBV24-1
d_call: TRBD2
cdr3_aa: CATSDLQWTSGGGYNERFF
cdr3_nt: TGTGCCACCAGTGATTTGCAGTGGACTAGCGGGGGTGGTTACAATGAGCGGTTCTTC

cdr3_length: 16
clone_size: NA
j_call: TRBJ1-5
v_call: TRBV5-5
d_call: TRBD1
cdr3_aa: CASSWGTGRSNQPQHF
cdr3_nt: TGTGCCAGCAGCTGGGGGACAGGCCGCAGCAATCAGCCCCAGCATTTT

cdr3_length: 16
clone_size: few
j_call: TRBJ1-5
v_call: TRBV20-1
d_call: TRBD1
cdr3_aa: CSARDPDRASDQPQHF
cdr3_nt: TGCAGTGCTAGAGACCCAGACAGGGCATCCGATCAGCCCCAGCATTTT

cdr3_length: 17
clone_size: few
j_call: TRBJ2-3
v_call: TRBV5-1
d_call: TRBD2
cdr3_aa: CASSPGLAGLRTDTQYF
cdr3_nt: TGCGCCAGCAGCCCGGGACTAGCGGGGTTACGCACAGATACGCAGTATTTT

cdr3_length: 13
clone_size: NA
j_call: TRBJ1-1
v_call: TRBV7-2
d_call: NA
cdr3_aa: CASSLGDSSGAFF
cdr3_nt: TGTGCCAGCAGCTTAGGAGACAGTAGTGGAGCTTTCTTT

cdr3_length: 14
clone_size: NA
j_call: TRBJ2-1
v_call: TRBV20-1
d_call: TRBD1
cdr3_aa: CSARVGTGVREQFF
cdr3_nt: TGCAGTGCTAGAGTTGGGACAGGGGTTCGCGAGCAGTTCTTC

cdr3_length: 14
clone_size: NA
j_call: TRBJ2-2
v_call: TRBV6-2/TRBV6-3
d_call: NA
cdr3_aa: CASSYGRNTGELFF
cdr3_nt: TGTGCCAGCAGTTACGGGAGAAACACCGGGGAGCTGTTTTTT

cdr3_length: 16
clone_size: once
j_call: TRBJ1-4
v_call: TRBV4-1
d_call: NA
cdr3_aa: CASSPTAIALNEKLFF
cdr3_nt: TGCGCCAGCAGTCCCACAGCTATCGCCCTAAATGAAAAACTGTTTTTT

cdr3_length: 16
clone_size: NA
j_call: TRBJ2-7
v_call: TRBV6-1
d_call: TRBD2
cdr3_aa: CASRRTSGGAAYEQYF
cdr3_nt: TGTGCCAGCAGGCGAACTAGCGGGGGGGCCGCCTACGAGCAGTACTTC

cdr3_length: 17
clone_size: NA
j_call: TRBJ1-5
v_call: TRBV4-1
d_call: NA
cdr3_aa: CASSQEGFWGSNQPQHF
cdr3_nt: TGCGCCAGCAGCCAAGAAGGGTTCTGGGGAAGCAATCAGCCCCAGCATTTT

cdr3_length: 14
clone_size: few
j_call: TRBJ2-7
v_call: TRBV9
d_call: NA
cdr3_aa: CASSVGLQPYEQYF
cdr3_nt: TGTGCCAGCAGCGTAGGGCTGCAACCCTACGAGCAGTACTTC

cdr3_length: 13
clone_size: NA
j_call: TRBJ2-7
v_call: TRBV6-2/TRBV6-3
d_call: TRBD1
cdr3_aa: CASSRTGLIEQYF
cdr3_nt: TGTGCCAGCAGTAGGACAGGGCTAATCGAGCAGTACTTC

cdr3_length: 11
clone_size: NA
j_call: TRBJ2-5
v_call: TRBV4-1
d_call: NA
cdr3_aa: CASSQGVMKYF
cdr3_nt: TGCGCCAGCAGCCAAGGAGTAATGAAGTACTTC

cdr3_length: 13
clone_size: NA
j_call: TRBJ2-4
v_call: TRBV10-3
d_call: NA
cdr3_aa: CAISEAGENIRYF
cdr3_nt: TGTGCCATCAGTGAGGCGGGTGAAAACATTCGGTACTTC

cdr3_length: 16
clone_size: NA
j_call: TRBJ1-5
v_call: TRBV7-2
d_call: NA
cdr3_aa: CASSLDSRVLDQPQHF
cdr3_nt: TGTGCCAGCAGCTTAGATTCCAGGGTATTGGATCAGCCCCAGCATTTT

cdr3_length: 14
clone_size: NA
j_call: TRBJ1-2
v_call: TRBV13
d_call: NA
cdr3_aa: CASSPRSGPRGYTF
cdr3_nt: TGTGCCAGCAGCCCCCGATCTGGCCCTAGGGGCTACACCTTC

cdr3_length: 14
clone_size: few
j_call: TRBJ1-1
v_call: TRBV12-3/TRBV12-4
d_call: NA
cdr3_aa: CASSFRGGTAEAFF
cdr3_nt: TGTGCCAGCAGTTTCAGAGGGGGGACTGCTGAAGCTTTCTTT

cdr3_length: 11
clone_size: many
j_call: TRBJ2-1
v_call: TRBV12-3/TRBV12-4
d_call: NA
cdr3_aa: CASSRTNEQFF
cdr3_nt: TGTGCCAGCAGTCGGACTAATGAGCAGTTCTTC

cdr3_length: 14
clone_size: NA
j_call: TRBJ2-5
v_call: TRBV20-1
d_call: TRBD2
cdr3_aa: CSARGGLGQETQYF
cdr3_nt: TGCAGTGCTAGGGGGGGGTTGGGCCAAGAGACCCAGTACTTC

cdr3_length: 15
clone_size: many
j_call: TRBJ1-6
v_call: TRBV2
d_call: TRBD1
cdr3_aa: CASSSQGARGSPLHF
cdr3_nt: TGTGCCAGCAGTTCCCAGGGGGCAAGGGGTTCACCCCTCCACTTT

cdr3_length: 14
clone_size: NA
j_call: TRBJ2-7
v_call: TRBV15
d_call: NA
cdr3_aa: CATSRDIGGGEQYF
cdr3_nt: TGTGCCACCAGCAGAGATATCGGGGGAGGCGAGCAGTACTTC

cdr3_length: 13
clone_size: many
j_call: TRBJ2-7
v_call: TRBV29-1
d_call: NA
cdr3_aa: CSVVGRATYEQYF
cdr3_nt: TGCAGCGTTGTCGGGCGGGCCACCTACGAGCAGTACTTC

cdr3_length: 17
clone_size: NA
j_call: TRBJ1-5
v_call: TRBV7-2
d_call: TRBD1
cdr3_aa: CASSFGQGGLWNQPQHF
cdr3_nt: TGTGCCAGCAGCTTCGGACAGGGAGGGTTATGGAATCAGCCCCAGCATTTT